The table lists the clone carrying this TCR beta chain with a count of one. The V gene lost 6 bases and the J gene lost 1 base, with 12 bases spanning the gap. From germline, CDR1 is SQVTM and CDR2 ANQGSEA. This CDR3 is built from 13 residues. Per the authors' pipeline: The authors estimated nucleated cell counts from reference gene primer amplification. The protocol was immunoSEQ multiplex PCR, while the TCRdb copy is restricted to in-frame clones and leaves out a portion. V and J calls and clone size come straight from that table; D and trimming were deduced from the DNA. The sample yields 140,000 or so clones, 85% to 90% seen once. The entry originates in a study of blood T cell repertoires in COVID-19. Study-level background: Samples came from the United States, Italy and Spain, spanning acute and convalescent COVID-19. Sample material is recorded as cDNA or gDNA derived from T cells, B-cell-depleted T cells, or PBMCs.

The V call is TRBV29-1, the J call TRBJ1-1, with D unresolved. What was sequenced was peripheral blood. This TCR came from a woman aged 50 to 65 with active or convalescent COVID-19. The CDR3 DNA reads TGCAGCGTAAATTTATGGGCGAACACTGAAGCTTTCTTT. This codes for CSVNLWANTEAFF.